This T cell receptor (beta chain) was retrieved from a study of blood T cell repertoires in COVID-19. V was clipped by 1 base and J by 4 bases; unmatched bases: 7. CDR1 and CDR2 from the germline V gene are MNHNS and SASEGT. The CDR3 has 16 residues. This clone was detected only once. The repertoire was sequenced with immunoSEQ multiplex PCR; TCRdb's copy has only in-frame clones and lacks some. The sample lists around 330,000 clones, 70% to 90% occurring once. This receptor was taken from a woman in her thirties or forties who had recovered from COVID-19. This chain connects TRBV6-1 to TRBJ2-5; 9 bases match TRBD2. The source material was PBMCs or T cells enriched from blood (not recorded which). The CDR3 loop reads CASSEVAGGPGETQYF. The CDR3 DNA follows: TGTGCCAGCAGTGAAGTGGCGGGGGGGCCCGGAGAGACCCAGTACTTC.